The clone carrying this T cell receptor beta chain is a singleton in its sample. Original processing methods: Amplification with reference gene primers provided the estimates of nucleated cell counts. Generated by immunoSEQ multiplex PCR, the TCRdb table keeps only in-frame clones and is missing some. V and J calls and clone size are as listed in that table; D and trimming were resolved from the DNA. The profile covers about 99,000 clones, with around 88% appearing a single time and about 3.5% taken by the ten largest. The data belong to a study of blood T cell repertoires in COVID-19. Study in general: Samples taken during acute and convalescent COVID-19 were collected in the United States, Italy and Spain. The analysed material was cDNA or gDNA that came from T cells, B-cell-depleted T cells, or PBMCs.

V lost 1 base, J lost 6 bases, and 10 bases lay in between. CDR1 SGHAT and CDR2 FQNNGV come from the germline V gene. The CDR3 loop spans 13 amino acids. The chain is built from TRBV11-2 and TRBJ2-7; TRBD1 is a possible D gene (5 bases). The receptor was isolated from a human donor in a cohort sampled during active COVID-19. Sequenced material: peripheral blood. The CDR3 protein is CASSLGMGPEQYF. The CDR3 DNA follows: TGTGCCAGCAGCTTAGGGATGGGGCCCGAGCAGTACTTC.